Shown below are 13 T cell receptor beta chains from a single sample sequenced in a study of cytomegalovirus exposure and HLA in healthy donors. Vbeta (60) and Jbeta (13) primers were used in the PCR. The data were produced by immunoSEQ multiplex PCR, yet TCRdb's version contains in-frame clones alone and is incomplete. This table holds about 130,000 clones, approximately 80% found once. Specimen: PBMCs. These receptors originate from a middle-aged woman in good health and CMV-seronegative.

CDR3 sequence reads: CASSLVKRLTPETQYF. As DNA, the CDR3 is TGTGCCAGCAGCTTAGTCAAGCGACTAACTCCAGAGACCCAGTACTTC. V gene TRBV7-8 combines with J gene TRBJ2-5, with D possibly matching TRBD2 (5 bases). The CDR3 consists of 16 residues. Between the trimmed V and J ends, which lost 1 base and 4 bases, there was a span of 16 bases. Germline V gene sequence: CDR1 SGHVS, CDR2 FQNEAQ. Using reference TRBV7-8 and TRBJ2-5 for the parts outside the CDR3, the full variable domain is GAGVSQSPRYKVAKRGQDVALRCDPISGHVSLFWYQQALGQGPEFLTYFQNEAQLDKSGLPSDRFFAERPEGSVSTLKIQRTQQEDSAVYLCASSLVKRLTPETQYFGPGTRLLVL.

This clone has a handful of counts. The rearrangement links TRBV5-6 to TRBJ2-3; 8 bases map to TRBD2. The CDR3 is 15 residues long. The germline V gene has CDR1 SGHDT and CDR2 YYEEEE. V shed 1 base and J 3 bases; nucleotides not matched to a gene: 4. The CDR3 reads CASSLSGRGTDTQYF. DNA of the CDR3: TGTGCCAGCAGCTTGAGCGGGAGAGGTACAGATACGCAGTATTTT.

The J gene is TRBJ1-2, the V gene TRBV9; no firm D call. V lost 1 base and J 8 bases, leaving 18 bases between the germline ends. From germline, CDR1 is SGDLS and CDR2 YYNGEE. This CDR3 contains 15 residues. CDR3 sequence: CASSVSPSSVEGYTF. CDR3 coding DNA: TGTGCCAGCAGCGTAAGCCCTTCGTCGGTTGAGGGCTACACCTTC.

V usage is TRBV27 and J usage is TRBJ2-3; TRBD1 is a possible D gene (5 bases). The CDR3 consists of 17 residues. The V gene's germline CDR1 is MNHEY and CDR2 SMNVEV (reference sequence). The V end was cut by 2 bases, the J end by 4 bases, with 19 bases between. CDR3 sequence (DNA): TGTGCCAGCAGTTTAGCCCCCCCGCAGGGCGGATCAGATACGCAGTATTTT. Amino acids: CASSLAPPQGGSDTQYF.

V and J are TRBV7-6 and TRBJ2-5; D may be TRBD2 (5 bases). Germline-derived CDR1 and CDR2 are SGHVS and FNYEAQ. This CDR3 is built from 14 residues. V was shortened by 5 bases and J by 1 base, with 11 bases between the two germline ends. The CDR3 sequence: CASSLKRSQETQYF. The CDR3 nucleotides read TGTGCCAGCAGCCTCAAGCGGTCCCAAGAGACCCAGTACTTC.

Comments on this clone: One end of the junction varies from germline; a read error may be responsible. This chain uses TRBV2 with TRBJ2-6, with TRBD1 as a possible D gene (5 bases). Germline-derived CDR1 and CDR2 are SNHLY and FYNNEI. The length of the CDR3 is 13 residues. The CDR3 bases are TGTGCCAGCGAAGGACCTGGGGCCAACGGCCTGACTTTC. Residues: CASEGPGANGLTF.

J is TRBJ1-1 and V is TRBV6-5; tentatively, D is TRBD1 (5 bases). Germline CDR1 and CDR2: MNHEY and SVGAGI. The CDR3 sequence is 13 residues long. The ends were cut back, 6 bases at V and 1 base at J, with 9 bases in the middle. The CDR3 nucleotides read TGTGCCAGCAGCGCTGACAGGAACACTGAAGCTTTCTTT. This sequence encodes CASSADRNTEAFF.

The chain joins TRBV11-2 to TRBJ2-3; 8 bases are a match to TRBD1. The germline V gene has CDR1 SGHAT and CDR2 FQNNGV. Trimming cost V 8 bases and J 6 bases; bases outside gene matches: 10. The CDR3 sequence is 14 residues long. Here the CDR3 reads CASAWAGGIDTQYF. The DNA for the CDR3 is TGTGCCAGCGCTTGGGCAGGGGGCATCGATACGCAGTATTTT.

In its sample, this clone was seen once. The chain links TRBV11-2 to TRBJ1-3; D not certain. The CDR3 length is 16 residues. V lost 3 bases and J 0 bases, leaving 12 bases between the germline ends. The germline V gene has CDR1 SGHAT and CDR2 FQNNGV. Here the CDR3 reads CASSFKSSSSGNTIYF. CDR3 in DNA: TGTGCCAGCAGCTTTAAGAGTTCCTCCTCTGGAAACACCATATATTTT.

This clone turned up a few times. The chain couples TRBV7-2 to TRBJ2-2; TRBD2 agrees at 13 bases. V dropped 5 bases and J dropped 6; count of bases not matched to a gene: 6. Germline V gene sequence: CDR1 SGHTA, CDR2 FQGNSA. CDR3 length: 16 amino acids. CDR3: CASSRSGTSGAGELFF. Written as DNA, the CDR3 is TGTGCCAGCAGCCGCTCCGGGACTAGCGGGGCCGGGGAGCTGTTTTTT.

J is TRBJ2-7 and V is TRBV15; a weak D match, TRBD1 (6 bases). The V end was cut by 3 bases, the J end by 3 bases, with 15 bases between. The CDR3 is made up of 15 amino acids. Germline-derived CDR1 and CDR2 are LNHNV and YYDKDF (reference sequence). The DNA of the CDR3 is TGTGCCACCAGCAGGGATTTGGGACAAGACTACGAGCAGTACTTC. This gives the protein CATSRDLGQDYEQYF. The variable domain in full, completed from reference TRBV15 and TRBJ2-7, reads DAMVIQNPRYQVTQFGKPVTLSCSQTLNHNVMYWYQQKSSQAPKLLFHYYDKDFNNEADTPDNFQSRRPNTSFCFLDIRSPGLGDTAMYLCATSRDLGQDYEQYFGPGTRLTVT.

The V gene is TRBV28, the J gene TRBJ2-3; 8 bases map to TRBD2. This CDR3 contains 15 residues. Germline CDR1 and CDR2: MDHEN and SYDVKM. Losses at the gene ends were 5 bases for V and 4 bases for J; bases not matched to a gene: 8. Here the CDR3 reads CASSGASGSSDTQYF. CDR3 nucleotides: TGTGCCAGCAGTGGAGCCAGCGGGAGTTCAGATACGCAGTATTTT.

The chain joins TRBV29-1 to TRBJ1-2, with 7 bases fitting TRBD1. This CDR3 comprises 13 residues. CDR1 and CDR2 (germline): SQVTM, ANQGSEA. Losses at the gene ends were 6 bases for V and 7 bases for J; bases not matched to a gene: 11. The chain's CDR3 is CSVPVQGKGGYTF. In DNA, the CDR3 is TGCAGCGTACCTGTACAGGGGAAGGGTGGCTACACCTTC.